Each of the 18 T cell receptor beta chains below was sequenced from the same sample in a study of blood T cell repertoires in COVID-19. Libraries were prepared by immunoSEQ multiplex PCR; TCRdb keeps only in-frame clonotypes and omits some of them. Of fewer than 40,000 clones listed, over 70% are singletons. The sequenced material came from peripheral blood. The source of these receptors is a man between 60 and 70 years old with active COVID-19.

The chain carries TRBV2 and TRBJ1-3, with D possibly TRBD1 on 6 matching bases. CDR1 and CDR2 (germline): SNHLY, FYNNEI. Trimming removed 5 bases at V and 0 bases at J, with 11 bases between. CDR3 length equals 15 residues. The CDR3 DNA follows: TGTGCCAGCAGTCTTACAGGGAACTCTGGAAACACCATATATTTT. Residues: CASSLTGNSGNTIYF.

The chain has TRBV5-1 and TRBJ2-6; 9 bases map to TRBD1. J gave up 0 bases and V 3 bases, and 7 bases lay outside the gene matches. Germline V CDR1 and CDR2: SGHRS, YFSETQ. The CDR3 loop spans 18 amino acids. The CDR3 nucleotides are TGCGCCAGCAGCTCCGGACAGGGGCCAGCCTCTGGGGCCAACGTCCTGACTTTC. Protein: CASSSGQGPASGANVLTF.

The chain carries TRBV6-5 and TRBJ2-7; 9 bases agree with TRBD1. V gave up 4 bases and J gave up 3 bases; unmatched junction bases: 7. There are 15 residues in the CDR3. In germline, CDR1 is MNHEY, CDR2 SVGAGI. DNA for the CDR3: TGTGCCAGCAGTTTCAGAGACAGGGGGGGCTACGAGCAGTACTTC. This translates into CASSFRDRGGYEQYF.

V usage is TRBV11-2 and J usage is TRBJ1-5; D gene unclear. The V end was cut by 5 bases, the J end by 3 bases, with 14 bases between. Germline V gene sequence: CDR1 SGHAT, CDR2 FQNNGV. CDR3 length equals 15 residues. The CDR3 here is CASSPFGTANQPQHF. Here the CDR3 DNA reads TGTGCCAGCAGCCCATTCGGTACAGCCAATCAGCCCCAGCATTTT.

This clone was detected once. The chain links TRBV4-1 to TRBJ2-2; 8 bases are shared with TRBD2. The J segment lost 6 bases and the V segment lost 0 bases, leaving 9 bases of the junction unmatched. The CDR3 loop spans 17 amino acids. CDR1 is MGHRA, CDR2 YSYEKL, per germline. The CDR3 region is CASSQDPAGVPAGELFF. CDR3 nucleotides: TGCGCCAGCAGCCAAGATCCAGCGGGAGTTCCCGCCGGGGAGCTGTTTTTT.

The chain carries TRBV7-3 and TRBJ2-7; TRBD2 agrees at 13 bases. The CDR3 extends over 15 amino acids. The junction had 3 bases not matched to a gene; V was cut back by 5 bases and J by 2 bases. Germline loops: CDR1 SGHTA, CDR2 FQGTGA. CDR3: CASSELAGGAYEQYF. The DNA of the CDR3 is TGTGCCAGCAGCGAACTAGCGGGAGGGGCCTACGAGCAGTACTTC.

The rearrangement links TRBV5-1 to TRBJ2-1; possibly TRBD2 for D (6 bases). V lost 4 bases and J 5 bases, leaving 19 bases between the germline ends. The germline V gene has CDR1 SGHRS and CDR2 YFSETQ. The CDR3 has 16 residues. The CDR3 sequence: CASSPTAGRIDNEQFF. The CDR3 coding sequence is TGCGCCAGCAGCCCGACGGCTGGGAGGATCGACAATGAGCAGTTCTTC.

The chain has TRBV19 and TRBJ1-5, with 9 nucleotides matching TRBD1. This CDR3 has 16 residues. V shed 6 bases, J shed 5 bases, and the junction held 11 bases outside the gene matches. Germline CDR1 LNHDA, CDR2 SQIVND (reference sequence). The CDR3 bases are TGTGCCAGTAGGGACAGGGGCCCTAGGGGCGATCAGCCCCAGCATTTT. This gives the protein CASRDRGPRGDQPQHF. The full variable domain, in which reference TRBV19 and TRBJ1-5 provide the parts outside the CDR3, is DGGITQSPKYLFRKEGQNVTLSCEQNLNHDAMYWYRQDPGQGLRLIYYSQIVNDFQKGDIAEGYSVSREKKESFPLTVTSAQKNPTAFYLCASRDRGPRGDQPQHFGDGTRLSIL.

The J gene is TRBJ2-1, the V gene TRBV14, with D uncertain. The CDR3 consists of 14 residues. The germline V gene has CDR1 SGHDN and CDR2 FVKESK. Trimming shortened V by 3 bases and J by 3 bases, and 9 bases separated the two germline ends. As DNA, the CDR3 is TGTGCCAGCAGCCATGAACGGTTCTACAATGAGCAGTTCTTC. Its translation is CASSHERFYNEQFF.

The chain couples TRBV15 to TRBJ1-3, with D unclear. CDR3 length: 15 amino acids. Trimming cost V 0 bases and J 3 bases, with 9 bases left between them. The germline gives CDR1 LNHNV, CDR2 YYDKDF (reference sequence). The CDR3 sequence is CATSRDLTIGNTIYF. Written as DNA, the CDR3 is TGTGCCACCAGCAGAGACCTAACGATTGGAAACACCATATATTTT.

The gene calls are TRBV13 and TRBJ2-1, with a tentative D call TRBD2 (6 bases). Germline V gives CDR1 PRHDT, CDR2 FYEKMQ (reference sequence). The CDR3 has 15 amino acids. Trimming took 5 bases from V and 6 from J, leaving 17 bases between them. The CDR3 region has the DNA TGTGCCAGCAGCCCAACCGTGGGGACTCCCAATGAGCAGTTCTTC. Encoded protein: CASSPTVGTPNEQFF.

CDR3 sequence: CASSEVWTAGDEQYF. DNA for the CDR3: TGTGCCAGCAGTGAAGTGTGGACCGCGGGAGACGAGCAGTACTTC. The gene calls are TRBV6-1 and TRBJ2-7, with TRBD2 matching over 7 bases. CDR1 MNHNS and CDR2 SASEGT come from the germline V gene. The V segment lost 1 base and the J segment 5 bases; nucleotides outside the gene matches: 8. This CDR3 is built from 15 residues.

This chain connects TRBV28 to TRBJ1-5; 7 nucleotides match TRBD1. CDR1 and CDR2 (germline): MDHEN, SYDVKM. The length of the CDR3 is 17 residues. Trimming took 6 bases from V and 7 from J; bases not matched to a gene: 18. The CDR3 nucleotides are TGTGCCAGCAGCGAGGGGTCTTGGACAGGCGGAGGACAGCCCCAGCATTTT. This gives the protein CASSEGSWTGGGQPQHF.

This sequence joins TRBV4-2 and TRBJ2-3; no clear D gene. V lost 4 bases, J lost 0 bases, and 5 bases lay in between. The germline V gene encodes CDR1 LGHNA and CDR2 YNFKEQ. The CDR3 totals 13 residues. CDR3 bases: TGTGCCAGCAGCCGCCAGAGCACAGATACGCAGTATTTT. As protein: CASSRQSTDTQYF.

V and J are TRBV28 and TRBJ2-7, with unresolved D. The CDR3 totals 13 residues. Per germline, CDR1 MDHEN and CDR2 SYDVKM. The ends were cut back, 10 bases at V and 0 bases at J, with 13 bases in the middle. CDR3 in DNA: TGTGCCACCACCGACGCTAGCTCCTACGAGCAGTACTTC. Amino acid sequence: CATTDASSYEQYF.

This clone has only a few counts. The chain combines TRBV30 with TRBJ2-3, with 11 bases that match TRBD2. The CDR3 contains 15 residues. The V gene end was trimmed by 2 bases and the J gene end by 4 bases; junction bases not matched to a gene: 5. CDR1 is GTSNPN and CDR2 is SVGIG in the germline V gene (reference sequence). The CDR3, as DNA: TGTGCCTGGAGTCGAATAGCGGGAGGGGCAGATACGCAGTATTTT. It translates to CAWSRIAGGADTQYF.

This chain links TRBV7-9 with TRBJ2-2; 11 positions match TRBD1. The CDR3 spans 17 residues. The V segment lost 5 bases and the J segment 6 bases; nucleotides outside the gene matches: 11. Per the germline V gene, CDR1 is SEHNR and CDR2 is FQNEAQ (reference sequence). This CDR3 reads CASSPVSRTGGAGELFF. CDR3 DNA: TGTGCCAGCAGCCCAGTTTCCAGGACAGGGGGCGCCGGGGAGCTGTTTTTT.

The DNA of the CDR3 is TGCGCCAGCAGCCGGGGACTAGCGGATCGGGGGAAAAACATTCAGTACTTC. Translating gives CASSRGLADRGKNIQYF. The chain couples TRBV5-1 to TRBJ2-4; 11 nucleotides agree with TRBD2. V lost 4 bases and J lost 4; bases outside the gene matches: 10. CDR1 and CDR2 (germline): SGHRS, YFSETQ. The CDR3 spans 17 residues.